The TCR beta chain described here comes from a study of Graves' ophthalmopathy and Graves' hyperthyroidism. Study details: Sampling took place at initial diagnosis, with peripheral blood obtained before any treatment. General observations from the study: Ophthalmopathy cases were distinguished from stable hyperthyroidism by a 13-signature model, reaching around 88% sensitivity and around 77% specificity.

Comment on this clonotype: As yet, its antigen is unknown.

RNA transcripts yielded amplified TCR beta CDR3 regions. Investigators did first-round RT-PCR with HTBI primers, then second-round multiplex PCR. TCRdb reanalysed the multiplex PCR reads using MiXCR and keeps one entry per CDR3 protein. This table has under 800,000 distinct CDR3 sequences, 20% to 25% appearing once. The specimen sequenced was peripheral blood. This clonotype originated in a woman aged 18-30 years with stable Graves' hyperthyroidism. Some clones in this sample may be carry-over from other donors' samples.

The CDR3 loop reads CASSPAGGSAYEQYF. In DNA form, the CDR3 reads TGTGCCAGCAGTCCAGCGGGGGGTAGCGCTTACGAGCAGTACTTC. V usage is TRBV12-3 or TRBV12-4 and J usage is TRBJ2-7; 9 positions agree with TRBD2. Losses at the gene ends were 5 bases for V and 4 bases for J; bases not matched to a gene: 9. This CDR3 is built from 15 residues.